Presented here are 17 T cell receptor beta chains from one specimen sequenced in a study of T cell responses to AZD1222 COVID-19 vaccine. The assay was immunoSEQ multiplex PCR, and TCRdb's table has in-frame clones only and misses some. Found here are about 82,000 clones, roughly nine tenths of them singletons; the top ten hold about 5.2%. This material consisted of peripheral blood, taken on day 0 of AZD1222 vaccination. The receptors come from an adult in good health.

The rearrangement joins TRBV4-2 to TRBJ1-2; D unclear. This CDR3 region has 15 residues. The V gene lost 0 bases and the J gene lost 0 bases, with 8 bases spanning the gap. Germline V CDR1 and CDR2: LGHNA, YNFKEQ. CDR3 sequence (DNA): TGTGCCAGCAGCCAAGATAAAGGTACTAACTATGGCTACACCTTC. Translated, it gives CASSQDKGTNYGYTF.

The chain uses TRBV3-1 (or the pseudogene TRBV3-2) and TRBJ1-5; 7 positions agree with TRBD1. Germline CDR1 and CDR2: LGHDT and YNNKEL (reference sequence). The V gene end was trimmed by 0 bases and the J gene end by 2 bases; junction bases not matched to a gene: 7. This CDR3 contains 17 residues. The CDR3 protein is CASSQDGGDSGNQPQHF. The DNA for the CDR3 is TGTGCCAGCAGCCAAGATGGGGGGGACAGCGGCAATCAGCCCCAGCATTTT.

The rearrangement links TRBV5-1 to TRBJ2-5; no clear D gene. Germline loops: CDR1 SGHRS, CDR2 YFSETQ. Trimming removed 0 bases from V and 9 bases from J, with 9 bases in between. The CDR3 runs to 12 residues. The CDR3 reads CASSLEPGPQYF. In DNA form, the CDR3 reads TGCGCCAGCAGCTTGGAGCCGGGCCCCCAGTACTTC.

The chain joins TRBV15 to TRBJ2-4, with 8 positions matching TRBD2. The CDR3 sequence is 19 residues long. CDR1 and CDR2 from the germline V gene are LNHNV and YYDKDF (reference sequence). V dropped 1 base and J dropped 10; count of bases not matched to a gene: 21. The CDR3 is CATSRGEAAGGPVIGIQYF. The CDR3 DNA is TGTGCCACCAGCAGAGGTGAGGCGGCGGGGGGCCCTGTAATCGGGATTCAGTACTTC.

The chain links TRBV7-2 to TRBJ1-6, with D possibly TRBD1 on 6 matching bases. The V end lost 1 base, the J end lost 4 bases, and 11 bases lay between the germline ends. The CDR3 runs to 16 residues. The V gene's germline CDR1 is SGHTA and CDR2 FQGNSA. CDR3 protein: CASSLGWTEYNSPLHF. The CDR3 coding sequence is TGTGCCAGCAGCTTAGGTTGGACAGAGTATAATTCACCCCTCCACTTT.

This chain connects TRBV18 to TRBJ1-1; 8 bases line up with TRBD1. With V trimmed by 2 bases and J by 4 bases, 3 bases remained unmatched. CDR1 KGHSH and CDR2 LQKENI come from the germline V gene. CDR3 length: 14 residues. In DNA, the CDR3 is TGTGCCAGCTCACCAGTTACAGGGGGCACTGAAGCTTTCTTT. It codes for CASSPVTGGTEAFF. The whole variable domain, remainder taken from reference TRBV18 and TRBJ1-1, is NAGVMQNPRHLVRRRGQEARLRCSPMKGHSHVYWYRQLPEEGLKFMVYLQKENIIDESGMPKERFSAEFPKEGPSILRIQQVVRGDSAAYFCASSPVTGGTEAFFGQGTRLTVV.

This clone was counted a few times. V is TRBV12-5 and J is TRBJ2-7; maybe TRBD2 (6 bases). The CDR3 sequence is 15 residues long. V lost 0 bases and J lost 9, with 18 bases in between. Germline loops: CDR1 LGHNT, CDR2 FRNRAP. The CDR3 DNA follows: TGTGCTAGTGGTTTGGTCGGGATGGGGGGAAAGAGGCAGTACTTC. This codes for CASGLVGMGGKRQYF.

The chain recombines TRBV7-8 with TRBJ2-2; no clear D. The CDR3 runs to 14 residues. Trimming took off 2 bases at V and 3 bases at J, with 7 bases between the two ends. The germline CDR1 and CDR2 sequences are SGHVS and FQNEAQ. The CDR3 protein is CASSLLAHTGELFF. The CDR3 bases are TGTGCCAGCAGCTTATTGGCGCACACCGGGGAGCTGTTTTTT.

This chain uses TRBV6-5 with TRBJ1-4; TRBD1 matches at 12 bases. Germline V lookup: CDR1 MNHEY, CDR2 SVGAGI. With V trimmed by 7 bases and J by 5 bases, 5 bases remained unmatched. The CDR3 length is 15 residues. CDR3 region: CASIGTGGGNEKLFF. CDR3 sequence (DNA): TGTGCCAGCATCGGGACAGGGGGCGGAAATGAAAAACTGTTTTTT.

The chain couples TRBV3-1 (or the pseudogene TRBV3-2) to TRBJ1-2; a weak D match, TRBD1 (5 bases). V lost 1 base and J 7 bases, leaving 19 bases between the germline ends. CDR1 is LGHDT, CDR2 YNNKEL, per germline (reference sequence). This CDR3 has 16 amino acids. CDR3 loop: CASSQGVLRDSFGYTF. The CDR3 DNA follows: TGTGCCAGCAGCCAAGGGGTGCTCAGGGATTCGTTTGGCTACACCTTC.

The V call is TRBV5-1, the J call TRBJ1-2, with a weak D call TRBD1 (5 bases). CDR3 length: 14 amino acids. The V and J ends lost 4 bases and 4 bases respectively, with 14 bases between them. The germline gives CDR1 SGHRS, CDR2 YFSETQ. The CDR3 here is CASSPVSGSYGYTF. DNA of the CDR3: TGCGCCAGCAGCCCGGTCTCAGGGAGCTATGGCTACACCTTC.

The rearrangement links TRBV5-6 to TRBJ2-7; D may match TRBD1 or TRBD2 (6 bases each). V shed 4 bases and J shed 3 bases, with 14 bases lying between them. Germline V lookup: CDR1 SGHDT, CDR2 YYEEEE. CDR3 length: 14 amino acids. CDR3 bases: TGTGCCAGCAGCCGGAGGGGGGTCCTCTACGAGCAGTACTTC. Protein: CASSRRGVLYEQYF.

This chain uses TRBV7-9 with TRBJ1-5, with a weak D call TRBD1 (5 bases). Between the trimmed V and J ends, which lost 1 base and 5 bases, there was a span of 12 bases. This CDR3 region has 15 residues. Germline CDR1 and CDR2: SEHNR and FQNEAQ (reference sequence). Here the CDR3 DNA reads TGTGCCAGCAGCTTAGATCAAGACAGAGATCAGCCCCAGCATTTT. Protein sequence: CASSLDQDRDQPQHF.

The chain combines TRBV29-1 with TRBJ1-4; a possible D gene is TRBD1 (6 bases). Trimming left V 7 bases short and J 3 bases short, with 12 bases between. The CDR3 has 13 amino acids. Germline CDR1 reads SQVTM; CDR2 reads ANQGSEA. CDR3 residues: CSASRGANEKLFF. The CDR3 bases are TGCAGCGCCTCCAGGGGAGCTAATGAAAAACTGTTTTTT.

The V call is TRBV19, the J call TRBJ1-1; weak D call: TRBD1 (6 bases). CDR3 length equals 13 residues. From germline, CDR1 is LNHDA and CDR2 SQIVND (reference sequence). The germline V and J ends were trimmed by 6 bases and 4 bases, with 12 bases remaining between them. The DNA for the CDR3 is TGTGCCAGTAGGCCGACAGGCCCCACTGAAGCTTTCTTT. Amino acid sequence: CASRPTGPTEAFF.

This clone occurred a few times. V gene TRBV7-2 combines with J gene TRBJ2-7, with a weak D call TRBD2 (5 bases). The CDR3 contains 14 residues. Per germline, CDR1 SGHTA and CDR2 FQGNSA. The germline V and J ends were trimmed by 5 bases and 2 bases, with 13 bases remaining between them. The CDR3 region is CASSKSSVAYEQYF. The DNA for the CDR3 is TGTGCCAGCAGCAAGAGTAGCGTCGCCTACGAGCAGTACTTC.

The chain links TRBV10-2 to TRBJ1-1; D gene unclear. Germline lookup yields CDR1 WSHSY and CDR2 SAAADI. The CDR3 is 14 amino acids. The V gene lost 8 bases and the J gene lost 4 bases, with 17 bases spanning the gap. The CDR3 DNA is TGCGCCAGCGGCCCGGACCAACTCATCACTGAAGCTTTCTTT. It codes for CASGPDQLITEAFF.